This TCR beta chain was sequenced in a study of control samples from healthy donors and cancer patients (dated by TCRdb to about 2020). Library preparation employed the immunoSEQ multiplex PCR assay. Imported from immuneACCESS, the table was reduced by TCRdb to in-frame sequences with V and J called. These copies leave out some clones; in studies compared against another copy, an unresolved V gene accounts for under half, and the cause of the remainder is not known. The sample yields around 82,000 clones; more than 75% were counted once. The ten largest clones capture 15% to 25% of the sample. V loses 3 bases, J loses 7 bases, and the germline ends lie 14 bases apart. The CDR3 contains 14 residues, cysteine and phenylalanine counted. Left in the record is the CDR3 DNA by itself, 42 bases read in frame from the first base. Taken from the germline V gene, the CDR1 and CDR2 loops are SGHRS and YFSETQ.

For this clone: This receptor's antigen is unknown. No much larger clone is present one base from it, and per-base qualities are unavailable.

The origin of this receptor is a man in his fifties or sixties in good health. The sequence joins TRBV5-1 to TRBJ1-5; TRBD1 is a possible D gene, resting on 6 matching bases. Specimen: blood. Read as DNA, the sequence is TGCGCCAGCAGCTCTGAGGGGGTCGGGCAGCCCCAGCATTTT. Its translation reads: CASSSEGVGQPQHF.